This TCR beta chain was identified in a study of T cell responses to AZD1222 COVID-19 vaccine. Germline-derived CDR1 and CDR2 are SGHDT and YYEEEE. The CDR3 runs 15 residues. Assay used: immunoSEQ multiplex PCR; TCRdb lists only in-frame clones, some missing. The sample consists of 250,000 to 300,000 clones, 90% to 95% of them appearing once. A word on this clone: An end of the junction does not agree with germline; a read error may underlie this.

The sample consisted of peripheral blood, taken 28 days after the second AZD1222 dose. The origin of this receptor is an adult who received the AZD1222 COVID-19 vaccine. V usage is TRBV5-6 and J usage is TRBJ2-6; tentative D call: TRBD1 (5 bases). The chain's CDR3 is CASSLLSSGANVLTF. Here the CDR3 DNA reads TGTGCCAGCAGCTTGCTGAGCTCTGGGGCCAACGTCCTGACTTTT.